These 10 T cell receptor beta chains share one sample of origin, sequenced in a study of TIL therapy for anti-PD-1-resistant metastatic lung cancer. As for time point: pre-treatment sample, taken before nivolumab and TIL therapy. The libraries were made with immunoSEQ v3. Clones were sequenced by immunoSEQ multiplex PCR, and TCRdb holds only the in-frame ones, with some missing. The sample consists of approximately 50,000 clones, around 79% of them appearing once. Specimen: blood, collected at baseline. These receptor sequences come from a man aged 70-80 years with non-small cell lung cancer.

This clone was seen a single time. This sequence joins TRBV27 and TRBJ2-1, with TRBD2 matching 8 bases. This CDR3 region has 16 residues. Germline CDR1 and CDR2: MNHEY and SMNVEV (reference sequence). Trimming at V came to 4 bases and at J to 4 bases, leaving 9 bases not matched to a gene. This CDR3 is CASSSTSGRWYNEQFF. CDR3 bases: TGTGCCAGCAGTTCCACTAGCGGTCGTTGGTACAATGAGCAGTTCTTC.

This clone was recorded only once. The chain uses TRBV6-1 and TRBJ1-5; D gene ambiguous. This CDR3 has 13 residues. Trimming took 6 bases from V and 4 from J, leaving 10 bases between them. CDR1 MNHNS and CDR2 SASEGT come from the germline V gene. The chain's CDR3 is CASRREVNQPQHF. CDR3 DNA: TGTGCCAGCAGACGGGAAGTGAATCAGCCCCAGCATTTT.

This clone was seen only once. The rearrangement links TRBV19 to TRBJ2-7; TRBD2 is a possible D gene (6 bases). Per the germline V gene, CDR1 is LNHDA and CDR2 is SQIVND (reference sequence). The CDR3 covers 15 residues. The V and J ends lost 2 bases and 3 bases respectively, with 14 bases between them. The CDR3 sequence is CASSIQGGRNYEQYF. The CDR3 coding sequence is TGTGCCAGTAGTATACAGGGAGGACGGAACTACGAGCAGTACTTC.

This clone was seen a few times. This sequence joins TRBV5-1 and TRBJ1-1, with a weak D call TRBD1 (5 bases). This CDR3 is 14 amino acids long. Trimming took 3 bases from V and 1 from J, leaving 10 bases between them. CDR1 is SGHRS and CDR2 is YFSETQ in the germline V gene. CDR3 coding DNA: TGCGCCAGCAGCTCACACGGGGGGAACACTGAAGCTTTCTTT. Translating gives CASSSHGGNTEAFF. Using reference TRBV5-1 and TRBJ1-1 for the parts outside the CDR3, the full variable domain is KAGVTQTPRYLIKTRGQQVTLSCSPISGHRSVSWYQQTPGQGLQFLFEYFSETQRNKGNFPGRFSGRQFSNSRSEMNVSTLELGDSALYLCASSSHGGNTEAFFGQGTRLTVV.

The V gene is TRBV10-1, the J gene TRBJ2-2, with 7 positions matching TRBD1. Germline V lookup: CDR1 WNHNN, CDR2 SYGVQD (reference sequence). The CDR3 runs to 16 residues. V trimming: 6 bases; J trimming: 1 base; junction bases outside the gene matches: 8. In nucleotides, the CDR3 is TGCGCCAGCAGCTACACAGGGGACCAGAACACCGGGGAGCTGTTTTTT. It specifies CASSYTGDQNTGELFF.

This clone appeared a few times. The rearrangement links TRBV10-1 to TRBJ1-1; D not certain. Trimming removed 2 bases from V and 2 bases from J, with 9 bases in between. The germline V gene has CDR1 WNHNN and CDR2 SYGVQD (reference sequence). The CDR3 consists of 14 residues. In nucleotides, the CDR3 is TGCGCCAGCAGTGAGGACCTAGTAAACACTGAAGCTTTCTTT. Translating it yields CASSEDLVNTEAFF.

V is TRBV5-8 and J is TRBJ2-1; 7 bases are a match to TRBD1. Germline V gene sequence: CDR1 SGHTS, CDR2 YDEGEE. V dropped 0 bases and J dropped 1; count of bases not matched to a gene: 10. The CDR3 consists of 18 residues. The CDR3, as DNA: TGTGCCAGCAGCTTGGCCATAGGGGGCGCGGTATCCTACAATGAGCAGTTCTTC. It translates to CASSLAIGGAVSYNEQFF.

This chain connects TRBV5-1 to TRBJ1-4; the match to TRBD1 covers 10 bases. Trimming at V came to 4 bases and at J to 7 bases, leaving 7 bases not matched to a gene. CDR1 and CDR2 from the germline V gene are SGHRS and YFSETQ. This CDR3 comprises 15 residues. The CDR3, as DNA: TGCGCCAGCAGCCCAGAGGGACAGGGGAGTGAAAAACTGTTTTTT. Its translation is CASSPEGQGSEKLFF.

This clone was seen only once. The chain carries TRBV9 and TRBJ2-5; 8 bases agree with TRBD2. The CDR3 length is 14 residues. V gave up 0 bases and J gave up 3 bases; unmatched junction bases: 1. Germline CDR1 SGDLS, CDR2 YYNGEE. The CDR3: CASSVAGGEETQYF. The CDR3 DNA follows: TGTGCCAGCAGCGTAGCGGGAGGGGAAGAGACCCAGTACTTC.

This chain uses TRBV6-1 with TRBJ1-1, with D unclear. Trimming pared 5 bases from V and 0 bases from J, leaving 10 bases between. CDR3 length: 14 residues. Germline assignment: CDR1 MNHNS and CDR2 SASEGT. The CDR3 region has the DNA TGTGCCAGCAGTTTCACTTTCATGAACACTGAAGCTTTCTTT. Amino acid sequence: CASSFTFMNTEAFF.